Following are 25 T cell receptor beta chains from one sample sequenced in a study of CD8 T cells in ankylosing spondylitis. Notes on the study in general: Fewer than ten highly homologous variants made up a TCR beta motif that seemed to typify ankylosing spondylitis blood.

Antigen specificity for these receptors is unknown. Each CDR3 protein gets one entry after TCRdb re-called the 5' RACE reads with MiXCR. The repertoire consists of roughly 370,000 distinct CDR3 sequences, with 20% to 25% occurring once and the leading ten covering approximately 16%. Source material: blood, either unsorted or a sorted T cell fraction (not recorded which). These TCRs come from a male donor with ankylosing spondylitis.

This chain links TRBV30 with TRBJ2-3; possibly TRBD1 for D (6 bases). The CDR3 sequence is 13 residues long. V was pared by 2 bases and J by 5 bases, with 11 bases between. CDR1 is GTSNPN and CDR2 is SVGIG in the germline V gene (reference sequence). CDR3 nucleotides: TGTGCCTGGAGTCGCACAGGGTTAGATACGCAGTATTTT. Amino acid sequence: CAWSRTGLDTQYF.

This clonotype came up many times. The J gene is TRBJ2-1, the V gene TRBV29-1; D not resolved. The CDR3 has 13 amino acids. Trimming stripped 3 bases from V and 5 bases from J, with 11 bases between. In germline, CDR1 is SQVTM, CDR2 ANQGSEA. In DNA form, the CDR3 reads TGCAGCGTTGAGGGGTTGGCGGACAATGAGCAGTTCTTC. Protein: CSVEGLADNEQFF.

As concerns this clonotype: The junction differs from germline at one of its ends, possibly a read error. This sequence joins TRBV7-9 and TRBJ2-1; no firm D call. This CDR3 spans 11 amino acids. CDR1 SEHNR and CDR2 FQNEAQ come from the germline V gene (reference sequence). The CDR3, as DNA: TGTGCCAGCAGCTTAGAGGCGTCTAGGATCTTC. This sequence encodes CASSLEASRIF.

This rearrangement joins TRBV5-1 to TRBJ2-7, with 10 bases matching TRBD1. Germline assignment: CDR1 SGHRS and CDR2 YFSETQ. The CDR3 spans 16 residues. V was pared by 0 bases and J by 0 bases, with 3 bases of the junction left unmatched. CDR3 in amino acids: CASSLVGQGSSYEQYF. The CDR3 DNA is TGCGCCAGCAGCTTGGTGGGACAGGGGAGCTCCTACGAGCAGTACTTC.

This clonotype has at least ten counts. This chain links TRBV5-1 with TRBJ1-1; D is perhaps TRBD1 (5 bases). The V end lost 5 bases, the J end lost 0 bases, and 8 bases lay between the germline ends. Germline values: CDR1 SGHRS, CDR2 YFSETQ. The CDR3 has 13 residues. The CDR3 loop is CASSQGVNTEAFF. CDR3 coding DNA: TGCGCCAGCAGTCAGGGTGTGAACACTGAAGCTTTCTTT.

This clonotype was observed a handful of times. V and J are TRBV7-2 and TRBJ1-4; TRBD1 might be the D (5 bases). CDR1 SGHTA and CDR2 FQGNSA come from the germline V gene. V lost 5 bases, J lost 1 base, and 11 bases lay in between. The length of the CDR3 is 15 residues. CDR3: CASSPERGTNEKLFF. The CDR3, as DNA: TGTGCCAGCAGCCCCGAGAGGGGAACTAATGAAAAACTGTTTTTT.

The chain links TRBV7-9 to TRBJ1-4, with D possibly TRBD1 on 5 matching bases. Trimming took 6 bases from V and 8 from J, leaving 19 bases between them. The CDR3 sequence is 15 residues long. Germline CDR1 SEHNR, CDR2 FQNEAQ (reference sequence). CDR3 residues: CASSSRDVGREKLFF. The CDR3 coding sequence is TGTGCCAGCAGTTCTCGGGACGTCGGACGGGAAAAACTGTTTTTT.

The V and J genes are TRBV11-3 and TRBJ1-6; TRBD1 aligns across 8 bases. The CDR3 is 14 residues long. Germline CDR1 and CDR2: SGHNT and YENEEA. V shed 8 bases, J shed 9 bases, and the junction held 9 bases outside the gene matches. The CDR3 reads CASGFGTGISPLHF. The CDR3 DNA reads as TGTGCCAGCGGATTCGGGACAGGCATTTCACCCCTCCACTTT.

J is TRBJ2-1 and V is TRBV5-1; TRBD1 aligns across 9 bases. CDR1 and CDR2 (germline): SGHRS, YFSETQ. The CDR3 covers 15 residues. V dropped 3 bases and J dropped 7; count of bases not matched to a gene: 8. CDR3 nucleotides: TGCGCCAGCAGCTCCATCGGACAGGGGAGGAATGAGCAGTTCTTC. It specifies CASSSIGQGRNEQFF. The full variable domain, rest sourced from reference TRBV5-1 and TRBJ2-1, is KAGVTQTPRYLIKTRGQQVTLSCSPISGHRSVSWYQQTPGQGLQFLFEYFSETQRNKGNFPGRFSGRQFSNSRSEMNVSTLELGDSALYLCASSSIGQGRNEQFFGPGTRLTVL.

The CDR3 DNA sequence: TGTGCCAGCACCAAACTCGCCACAGGATCCTATGGCTACACCTTC. This gives the protein CASTKLATGSYGYTF. The chain links TRBV6-1 to TRBJ1-2, with D perhaps TRBD1 (5 bases). Trimming removed 7 bases from V and 4 bases from J, with 19 bases in between. The germline CDR1 and CDR2 sequences are MNHNS and SASEGT. The CDR3 has 15 residues.

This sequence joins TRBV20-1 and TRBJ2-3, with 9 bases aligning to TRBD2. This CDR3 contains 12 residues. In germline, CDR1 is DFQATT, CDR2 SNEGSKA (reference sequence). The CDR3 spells CSLAGSTDTQYF. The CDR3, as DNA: TGCAGCCTAGCGGGGAGCACAGATACGCAGTATTTT.

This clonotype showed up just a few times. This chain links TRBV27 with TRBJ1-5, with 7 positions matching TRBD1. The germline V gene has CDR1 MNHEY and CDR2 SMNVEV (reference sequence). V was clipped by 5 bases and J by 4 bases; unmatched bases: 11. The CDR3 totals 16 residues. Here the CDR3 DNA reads TGTGCCAGCAGTCCGAACCGACAGGGTGGGAATCAGCCCCAGCATTTT. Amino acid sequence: CASSPNRQGGNQPQHF.

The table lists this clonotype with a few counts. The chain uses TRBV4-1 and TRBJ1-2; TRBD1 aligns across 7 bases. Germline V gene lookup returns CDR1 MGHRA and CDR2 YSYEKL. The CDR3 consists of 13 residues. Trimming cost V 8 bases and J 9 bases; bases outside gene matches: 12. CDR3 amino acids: CASSKRGQDSYTF. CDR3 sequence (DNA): TGCGCCAGCTCGAAAAGGGGGCAGGATAGCTACACCTTC.

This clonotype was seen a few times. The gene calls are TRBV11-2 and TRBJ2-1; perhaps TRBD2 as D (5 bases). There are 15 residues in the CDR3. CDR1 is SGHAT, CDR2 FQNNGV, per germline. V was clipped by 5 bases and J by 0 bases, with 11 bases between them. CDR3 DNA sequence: TGTGCCAGCAGCGCGGACTTGAGCTCCTACAATGAGCAGTTCTTC. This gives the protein CASSADLSSYNEQFF.

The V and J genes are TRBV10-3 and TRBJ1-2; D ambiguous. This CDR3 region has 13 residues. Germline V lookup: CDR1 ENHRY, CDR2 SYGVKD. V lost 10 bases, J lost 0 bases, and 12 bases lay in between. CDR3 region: CATEDGANYGYTF. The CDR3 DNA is TGTGCCACCGAGGATGGAGCTAACTATGGCTACACCTTC.

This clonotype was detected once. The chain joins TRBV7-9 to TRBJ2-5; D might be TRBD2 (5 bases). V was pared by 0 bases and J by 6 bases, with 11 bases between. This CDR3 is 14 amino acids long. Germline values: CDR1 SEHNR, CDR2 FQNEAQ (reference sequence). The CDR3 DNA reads TGTGCCAGCAGCTTAGCGGGAGCAGAGAAGACCCAGTACTTC. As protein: CASSLAGAEKTQYF.

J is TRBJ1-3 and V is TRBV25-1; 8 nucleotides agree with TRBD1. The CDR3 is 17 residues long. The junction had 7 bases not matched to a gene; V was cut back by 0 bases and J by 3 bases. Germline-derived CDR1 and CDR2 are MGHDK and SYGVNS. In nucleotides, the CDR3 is TGTGCCAGCAGTGAATATACGGACAGGGTTTTTGGAAACACCATATATTTT. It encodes CASSEYTDRVFGNTIYF.

The chain's CDR3 is CSAREDSIRETQYF. CDR3 DNA sequence: TGCAGTGCTAGAGAGGACAGCATTCGGGAGACCCAGTACTTC. This rearrangement joins TRBV20-1 to TRBJ2-5, with TRBD1 as a possible D gene (6 bases). Looked up from germline, CDR1 is DFQATT and CDR2 is SNEGSKA (reference sequence). Trimming removed 0 bases at V and 5 bases at J, with 13 bases between. This CDR3 is 14 amino acids long.

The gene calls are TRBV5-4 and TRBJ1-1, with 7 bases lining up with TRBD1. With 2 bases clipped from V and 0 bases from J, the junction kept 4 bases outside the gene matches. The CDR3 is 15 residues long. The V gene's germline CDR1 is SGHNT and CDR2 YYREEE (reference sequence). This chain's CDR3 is CASSFEGALNTEAFF. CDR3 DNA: TGTGCCAGCAGCTTTGAGGGGGCCCTGAACACTGAAGCTTTCTTT.

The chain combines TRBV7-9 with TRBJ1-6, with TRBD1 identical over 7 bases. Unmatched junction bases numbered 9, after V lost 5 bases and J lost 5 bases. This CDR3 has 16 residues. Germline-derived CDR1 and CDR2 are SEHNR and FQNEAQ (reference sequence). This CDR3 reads CASSLQGVDNNSPLHF. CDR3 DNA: TGTGCCAGCAGCCTCCAGGGGGTAGATAATAATTCACCCCTCCACTTT.

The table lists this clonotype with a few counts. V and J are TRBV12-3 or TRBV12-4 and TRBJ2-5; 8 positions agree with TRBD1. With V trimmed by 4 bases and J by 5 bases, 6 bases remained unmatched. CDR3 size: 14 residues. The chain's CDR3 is CASSSWTGKETQYF. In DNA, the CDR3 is TGTGCCAGCAGTTCCTGGACAGGGAAGGAGACCCAGTACTTC.

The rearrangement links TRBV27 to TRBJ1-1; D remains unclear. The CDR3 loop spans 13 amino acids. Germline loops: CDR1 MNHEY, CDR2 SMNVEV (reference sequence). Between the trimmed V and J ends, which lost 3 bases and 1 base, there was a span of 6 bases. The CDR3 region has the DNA TGTGCCAGCAGTTTGAGGTCGAACACTGAAGCTTTCTTT. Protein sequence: CASSLRSNTEAFF.

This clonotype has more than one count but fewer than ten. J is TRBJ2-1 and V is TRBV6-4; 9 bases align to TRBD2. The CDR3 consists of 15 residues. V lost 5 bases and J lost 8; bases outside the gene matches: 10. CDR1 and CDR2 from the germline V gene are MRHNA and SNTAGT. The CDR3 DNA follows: TGTGCCAGCAGTTCCGGAGCTAGCGGGATCCATGAGCAGTTCTTC. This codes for CASSSGASGIHEQFF.

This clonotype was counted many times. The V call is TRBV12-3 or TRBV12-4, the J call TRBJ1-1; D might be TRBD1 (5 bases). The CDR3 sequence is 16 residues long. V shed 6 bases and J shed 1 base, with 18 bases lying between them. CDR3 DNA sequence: TGTGCCAGCAGAGTGGGACGCTCCCGGGGGAACACTGAAGCTTTCTTT. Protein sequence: CASRVGRSRGNTEAFF.

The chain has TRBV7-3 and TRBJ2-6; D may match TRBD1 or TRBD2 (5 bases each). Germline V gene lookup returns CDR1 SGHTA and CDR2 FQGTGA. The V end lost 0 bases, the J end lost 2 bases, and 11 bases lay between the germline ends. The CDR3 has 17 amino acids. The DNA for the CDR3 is TGTGCCAGCAGCTTAACAGGGACGCGAGCTGGGGCCAACGTCCTGACTTTC. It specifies CASSLTGTRAGANVLTF. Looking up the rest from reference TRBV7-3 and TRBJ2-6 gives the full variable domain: GAGVSQTPSNKVTEKGKYVELRCDPISGHTALYWYRQSLGQGPEFLIYFQGTGAADDSGLPNDRFFAVRPEGSVSTLKIQRTERGDSAVYLCASSLTGTRAGANVLTFGAGSRLTVL.